This T cell receptor (beta chain) was identified in a study of beta chain features in type 1 diabetes. Study background: Cell yields, age and gender were similar between patients and healthy donors. Study-level points and caveats: Fewer junction insertions and more nucleotide deletions appeared in type 1 diabetes patients. Here, the possible influence of HLA type (on TCRB rearrangement) remained unresolved.

The sequenced template was cDNA made from the entire isolated RNA. Clones were read by immunoSEQ multiplex PCR, and TCRdb kept only the in-frame ones, dropping some. The sample holds approximately 5,800 clones, 60% to 85% seen once. CDR1 SGHAT and CDR2 FQNNGV come from the germline V gene. The CDR3 has 19 residues. V lost 6 bases and J lost 6, with 30 bases in between. One heparinised draw of blood, averaging about 116 mL, came from each donor. Remarks on this clone: Its antigen is undetermined.

This TCR came from a man between 18 and 29 years old in good health. The chain combines TRBV11-2 with TRBJ2-1; possibly TRBD2 for D (5 bases). The specimen was Tregs from blood. DNA of the CDR3: TGTGCCAGCAGTTTCCTCCCCCGGGGAAACAATTTGGGTGGCAATGAGCAGTTCTTC. This sequence encodes CASSFLPRGNNLGGNEQFF.